Reported below is one TCR beta chain. The sample originates from a study of T cell changes during pregnancy in multiple sclerosis. Generated by immunoSEQ multiplex PCR, the TCRdb table keeps only in-frame clones and is missing some. The table records 84,000 or so clones, roughly 93% of them present only once. The sequence was obtained from a female donor with multiple sclerosis, enrolled in a pregnancy study. The source was peripheral blood, collected in the third trimester of pregnancy.

The CDR3 DNA reads as TGTGCCAGCAGCCAAGCCGGGACAGGGGTGGGGAACACTGAAGCTTTCTTT. Protein product: CASSQAGTGVGNTEAFF. V and J are TRBV4-2 and TRBJ1-1; 10 nucleotides line up with TRBD1. V dropped 1 base and J dropped 1; count of bases not matched to a gene: 6. CDR1 LGHNA and CDR2 YNFKEQ come from the germline V gene. The CDR3 is 17 residues long.